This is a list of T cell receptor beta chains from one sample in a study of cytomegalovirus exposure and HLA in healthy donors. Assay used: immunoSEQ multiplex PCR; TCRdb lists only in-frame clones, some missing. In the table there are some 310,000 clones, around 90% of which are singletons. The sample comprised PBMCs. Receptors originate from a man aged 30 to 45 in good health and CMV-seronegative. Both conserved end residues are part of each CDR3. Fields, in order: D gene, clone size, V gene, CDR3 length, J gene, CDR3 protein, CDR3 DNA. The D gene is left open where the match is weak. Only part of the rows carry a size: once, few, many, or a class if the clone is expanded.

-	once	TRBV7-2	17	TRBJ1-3	CASSLGDIGISGNTIYF	TGTGCCAGCAGCTTAGGCGACATCGGCATCTCTGGAAACACCATATATTTT
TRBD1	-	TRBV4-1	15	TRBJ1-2	CASSRIRDSNYGYTF	TGCGCCAGCAGCCGAATACGGGACAGTAACTATGGCTACACCTTC
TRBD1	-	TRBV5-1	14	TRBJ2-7	CASSVTTGADEQYF	TGCGCCAGCAGCGTTACGACAGGGGCGGACGAGCAGTACTTC
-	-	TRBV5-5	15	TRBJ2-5	CASSLLGTPQETQYF	TGTGCCAGCAGCTTACTAGGTACGCCCCAAGAGACCCAGTACTTC
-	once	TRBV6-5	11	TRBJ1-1	CATHRYTEAFF	TGTGCCACGCACAGGTACACTGAAGCTTTCTTT
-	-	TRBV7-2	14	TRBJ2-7	CASSLVVLSYEQYF	TGTGCCAGCAGCTTAGTGGTGCTATCCTACGAGCAGTACTTC
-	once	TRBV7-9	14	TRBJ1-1	CASSLSNLNTEAFF	TGTGCCAGCAGCTTGAGTAACCTGAACACTGAAGCTTTCTTT
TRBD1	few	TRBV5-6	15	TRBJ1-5	CASSFGTGVNQPQHF	TGTGCCAGCAGCTTTGGGACAGGGGTGAATCAGCCCCAGCATTTT
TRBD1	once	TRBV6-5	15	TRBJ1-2	CASSYLAGQGDGYTF	TGTGCCAGCAGTTACCTCGCTGGACAGGGGGATGGCTACACCTTC
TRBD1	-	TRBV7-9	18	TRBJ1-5	CASSSMTGSSGSNQPQHF	TGTGCCAGCAGCTCCATGACAGGGAGCTCGGGAAGCAATCAGCCCCAGCATTTT
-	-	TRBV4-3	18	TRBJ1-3	CASSQDRGTLRGGNTIYF	TGCGCCAGCAGCCAAGATCGAGGGACACTCAGGGGTGGAAACACCATATATTTT
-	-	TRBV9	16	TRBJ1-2	CASSVGSAGANYGYTF	TGTGCCAGCAGCGTAGGTAGCGCAGGGGCCAACTATGGCTACACCTTC
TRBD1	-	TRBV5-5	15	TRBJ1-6	CASSPGQGALSPLHF	TGTGCCAGCAGCCCCGGACAGGGGGCATTGTCACCCCTCCACTTT
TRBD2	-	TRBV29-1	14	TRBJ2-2	CSALAGANTGELFF	TGCAGCGCCCTAGCGGGTGCGAACACCGGGGAGCTGTTTTTT
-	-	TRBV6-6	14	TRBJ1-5	CASRVGGSNQPQHF	TGTGCCAGCAGGGTGGGGGGTAGCAATCAGCCCCAGCATTTT
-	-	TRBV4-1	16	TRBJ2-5	CASSQESLEYQETQYF	TGCGCCAGCAGCCAAGAGAGCCTAGAGTACCAAGAGACCCAGTACTTC
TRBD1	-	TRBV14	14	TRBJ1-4	CASSPGTGKEKLFF	TGTGCCAGCAGCCCCGGGACAGGAAAAGAAAAACTGTTTTTT
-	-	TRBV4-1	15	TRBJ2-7	CASSQGQIQPYEQYF	TGCGCCAGCAGCCAAGGACAGATACAGCCCTACGAGCAGTACTTC
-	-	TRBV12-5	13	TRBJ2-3	CASRPGAPDTQYF	TGTGCTTCTCGACCAGGGGCCCCAGATACGCAGTATTTT
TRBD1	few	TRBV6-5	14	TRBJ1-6	CASSYEDRASPLHF	TGTGCCAGCAGTTACGAGGACAGGGCTTCACCCCTCCACTTT
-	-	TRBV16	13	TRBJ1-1	CASSQLRDTEAFF	TGTGCCAGCAGCCAACTGAGGGACACTGAAGCTTTCTTT
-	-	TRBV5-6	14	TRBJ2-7	CASRGWGVSDEQYF	TGTGCCAGCAGGGGCTGGGGGGTCTCGGACGAGCAGTACTTC
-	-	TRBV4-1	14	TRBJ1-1	CASSLGLRGTEAFF	TGCGCCAGCAGCCTCGGGCTCAGGGGCACTGAAGCTTTCTTT
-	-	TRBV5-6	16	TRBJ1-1	CASKRGEGAERKLAFF	TGTGCCAGCAAGCGGGGGGAGGGAGCTGAGCGGAAACTGGCTTTCTTT
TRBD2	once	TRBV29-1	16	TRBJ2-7	CSASSGGRVWGYEQYF	TGCAGCGCATCTAGCGGGGGGCGAGTATGGGGCTACGAGCAGTACTTC
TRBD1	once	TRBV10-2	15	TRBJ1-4	CATRTGGGTNEKLFF	TGCGCCACCCGGACAGGGGGAGGGACTAATGAAAAACTGTTTTTT
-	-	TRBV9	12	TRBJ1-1	CASSSPTGTPSF	TGTGCCAGCAGCTCTCCGACCGGGACACCGTCCTTT
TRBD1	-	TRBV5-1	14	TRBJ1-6	CASSLRDSDSPLHF	TGCGCCAGCAGCCTCCGGGACAGTGATTCACCCCTCCACTTT